These 32 T cell receptor beta chains share one sample of origin, sequenced in a study of tumor-infiltrating lymphocytes in oesophageal squamous cell carcinoma. TCRdb re-called the PCR reads with MiXCR, one entry per CDR3 protein. This sample yields about 11,000 distinct CDR3 sequences, of which around half are seen a single time; approximately 25% belongs to the top ten. The sample was esophageal tumor tissue. Source of these receptors: a male donor with esophageal squamous cell carcinoma.

V usage is TRBV7-9 and J usage is TRBJ2-4; D call uncertain. The J call may be mistaken, given a closer DNA end match to TRBJ2-7. The V gene's germline CDR1 is SEHNR and CDR2 FQNEAQ (reference sequence). The CDR3 is 13 residues long. CDR3 protein: CASSTDNLYEQYF. In DNA, the CDR3 is TGTGCCAGCAGCACTGACAATCTTTACGAGCAGTACTTC.

About this clonotype itself: The final CDR3 position lacks the conserved phenylalanine or tryptophan, pointing to a likely read error. The limits of the CDR3 on the DNA are not certain, so only TCRdb's listed CDR3 is given. V gene TRBV7-3 combines with J gene TRBJ2-6; the table's D call, TRBD1, was not checked against the DNA. Germline V gives CDR1 SGHTA, CDR2 FQGTGA. The length of the CDR3 is 19 amino acids, counting both ends. This CDR3 reads CASSFLLGRSLGGEQYFGA.

This clonotype came up many times. V is TRBV6-1 and J is TRBJ2-3; unclear D gene. Trimming took off 4 bases at V and 7 bases at J, with 9 bases between the two ends. The CDR3 runs to 12 residues. Per germline, CDR1 MNHNS and CDR2 SASEGT. In nucleotides, the CDR3 is TGTGCCAGCAGTGCGCGACAAAATACGCAGTATTTT. It specifies CASSARQNTQYF.

In regard to this clonotype: A single base separates this from a much larger clone, so it may be a read error. The V and J genes are TRBV5-5 and TRBJ2-5, with no clear D. Germline-derived CDR1 and CDR2 are SGHKS and YYEKEE (reference sequence). The CDR3 extends over 15 amino acids. The V and J ends lost 0 bases and 6 bases respectively, with 15 bases between them. The CDR3 here is CASSLAMLPVKTQYF. In nucleotides, the CDR3 is TGTGCCAGCAGCTTGGCCATGCTCCCTGTGAAGACCCAGTACTTC.

A word on this clonotype: Possible read error: a much larger clone is one base away. The rearrangement uses TRBV5-1 and TRBJ2-3; 9 nucleotides line up with TRBD1. This CDR3 spans 14 amino acids. Germline lookup yields CDR1 SGHRS and CDR2 YFSETQ. The CDR3 sequence is CASSKGQGADTRYF. Here the CDR3 DNA reads TGCGCCAGCAGCAAGGGACAGGGCGCAGATACGCGGTATTTT.

The chain combines TRBV12-3 or TRBV12-4 with TRBJ2-3, with D unresolved. The end of the DNA is better explained by TRBJ2-7, so the J call may be wrong. The length of the CDR3 is 13 residues. This CDR3 reads CASSVAAAAKQYF. The CDR3 DNA follows: TGTGCCAGCAGCGTAGCCGCCGCGGCTAAGCAGTACTTC.

The chain combines TRBV5-1 with TRBJ2-1; D is tentatively TRBD1 or TRBD2 (6 bases each). The germline CDR1 and CDR2 sequences are SGHRS and YFSETQ. V was shortened by 4 bases and J by 14 bases, with 19 bases between the two germline ends. There are 13 residues in the CDR3. In nucleotides, the CDR3 is TGCGCCAGCAGCGGCCGCGGGGACACTATAAAGTTCTTC. This codes for CASSGRGDTIKFF.

This clonotype appeared a few times. The rearrangement joins TRBV9 to TRBJ1-4; D is uncertain. CDR3 length equals 14 residues. Trimming removed 0 bases from V and 8 bases from J, with 11 bases in between. Germline lookup yields CDR1 SGDLS and CDR2 YYNGEE. CDR3 region: CASSVGDLREKLFF. The CDR3 DNA is TGTGCCAGCAGCGTAGGAGACCTTAGGGAAAAACTGTTTTTT.

The rearrangement links TRBV7-6 to TRBJ2-1; TRBD1 agrees at 9 bases. This CDR3 has 17 amino acids. J gave up 5 bases and V 1 base, and 9 bases lay outside the gene matches. Germline CDR1 SGHVS, CDR2 FNYEAQ. In DNA, the CDR3 is TGTGCCAGCAGCTTAGTTTCGGGACAGGGACCCGACAATGAGCAGTTCTTC. Encoded protein: CASSLVSGQGPDNEQFF.

This clonotype is medium-sized. The chain joins TRBV7-9 to TRBJ2-7; 10 nucleotides match TRBD2. Germline-derived CDR1 and CDR2 are SEHNR and FQNEAQ (reference sequence). V was pared by 3 bases and J by 7 bases, with 3 bases of the junction left unmatched. This CDR3 is 13 amino acids long. The CDR3 sequence: CASSFTSGVEQYF. DNA for the CDR3: TGTGCCAGCAGCTTCACTAGCGGGGTTGAGCAGTACTTC.

Concerning this clonotype itself: The junction differs from germline at one of its ends, possibly a read error. This sequence joins TRBV5-6 and TRBJ2-3; possible D gene TRBD2, 5 bases. Germline lookup yields CDR1 SGHDT and CDR2 YYEEEE. This CDR3 has 12 residues. The CDR3 DNA is TGTGCCAGCAGTCAGTCGGACTCCCCGGACCTCTTC. Encoded protein: CASSQSDSPDLF.

This clonotype rates as medium-sized (0.01 to 0.1%). The chain links TRBV6-1 to TRBJ2-3, with TRBD2 matching 7 bases. The germline V gene encodes CDR1 MNHNS and CDR2 SASEGT. This CDR3 comprises 16 residues. V shed 0 bases and J 2 bases; nucleotides not matched to a gene: 5. The CDR3, as DNA: TGTGCCAGCAGTGAAGCCCCCGGGGGGTCCACAGATACGCAGTATTTT. This translates into CASSEAPGGSTDTQYF.

Relative to its sample, this clonotype is large (0.1 to 1%). This chain joins TRBV12-3 or TRBV12-4 and TRBJ2-1, with 9 nucleotides matching TRBD2. The CDR3 is 16 amino acids. The V gene end was trimmed by 4 bases and the J gene end by 8 bases; junction bases not matched to a gene: 12. CDR3 in DNA: TGTGCCAGCAGTTCTCTCATAGCGGGAGCGGGATATGAGCAGTTCTTC. Amino acid sequence: CASSSLIAGAGYEQFF.

This clonotype was counted between two and nine times. The chain employs TRBV10-2 and TRBJ2-3; a possible D gene is TRBD2 (6 bases). The germline gives CDR1 WSHSY, CDR2 SAAADI. The germline V and J ends were trimmed by 2 bases and 4 bases, with 13 bases remaining between them. CDR3 size: 15 residues. CDR3 sequence (DNA): TGCGCCAGCAGTGAGATCGGAGGGAGCGCAGATACGCAGTATTTT. It specifies CASSEIGGSADTQYF.

This clonotype showed up many times. This sequence joins TRBV24-1 and TRBJ1-5; the D gene is possibly TRBD1 (6 bases). Trimming took off 7 bases at V and 3 bases at J, with 18 bases between the two ends. The CDR3 consists of 16 residues. Germline V gene data show CDR1 as KGHDR and CDR2 as SFDVKD. In DNA form, the CDR3 reads TGTGCCACCAGAGTAAGAAGGGACAAGCACAATCAGCCCCAGCATTTT. Translating it yields CATRVRRDKHNQPQHF.

This chain uses TRBV28 with TRBJ2-4; D might be TRBD2 (7 bases). The germline V gene encodes CDR1 MDHEN and CDR2 SYDVKM. The V and J ends lost 4 bases and 13 bases respectively, with 29 bases between them. The CDR3 covers 17 residues. The CDR3 sequence: CASSSPPGASGLEEQYF. The CDR3 region has the DNA TGTGCCAGCAGTTCCCCTCCGGGGGCTAGCGGTTTGGAAGAGCAGTACTTC.

The chain combines TRBV7-9 with TRBJ2-7, with D perhaps matching TRBD2 (5 bases). The DNA end is a closer match to TRBJ2-5, so the J assignment may be wrong. This CDR3 has 12 amino acids. Germline CDR1 SEHNR, CDR2 FQNEAQ (reference sequence). CDR3 sequence (DNA): TGTGCCAGCAGCATAGGGAGTGAGACCCAGTACTTC. Its protein is CASSIGSETQYF.

V is TRBV7-6 and J is TRBJ1-1; D is possibly TRBD1 (6 bases). There are 15 residues in the CDR3. V gave up 6 bases and J gave up 0 bases, with 14 bases separating them. Germline assignment: CDR1 SGHVS and CDR2 FNYEAQ. For the CDR3, the DNA is TGTGCCAGCAGGGACCCGGGACAAATGAACACTGAAGCTTTCTTT. Protein product: CASRDPGQMNTEAFF.

This clonotype ranks as medium-sized (0.01 to 0.1%). V usage is TRBV11-2 and J usage is TRBJ2-5; 10 bases match TRBD2. Unmatched junction bases numbered 7, after V lost 1 base and J lost 5 bases. The length of the CDR3 is 16 residues. Germline lookup yields CDR1 SGHAT and CDR2 FQNNGV. In DNA form, the CDR3 reads TGTGCCAGCAGCTTAGGAGTAGCGGGAGGTTGGGAGACCCAGTACTTC. It encodes CASSLGVAGGWETQYF.

The V gene is TRBV7-2, the J gene TRBJ2-1; no definite D call. The J call may be incorrect, as the DNA end agrees better with TRBJ2-5. Germline V CDR1 and CDR2: SGHTA, FQGNSA. CDR3 length: 13 amino acids. CDR3 bases: TGTGCCAGCAGCTGGGGTCGGTCTGGGACCCAGTACTTC. It codes for CASSWGRSGTQYF.

The chain joins TRBV7-2 to TRBJ2-5, with no clear D. Trimming removed 1 base at V and 11 bases at J, with 20 bases between. Germline lookup yields CDR1 SGHTA and CDR2 FQGNSA. The CDR3 extends over 15 amino acids. CDR3 sequence (DNA): TGTGCCAGCAGCTTAGACGCGAGCTCCTACAATGAGCAGTACTTC. Amino acids: CASSLDASSYNEQYF.

This chain links TRBV7-3 with TRBJ1-2, with unresolved D. Trimming removed 1 base at V and 6 bases at J, with 6 bases between. Germline CDR1 and CDR2: SGHTA and FQGTGA. The CDR3 runs to 12 residues. CDR3: CASSLSGDGYTF. DNA of the CDR3: TGTGCCAGCAGCTTAAGTGGAGATGGCTACACCTTC.

The chain is built from TRBV20-1 and TRBJ2-1; the D gene is possibly TRBD2 (6 bases). Germline assignment: CDR1 DFQATT and CDR2 SNEGSKA (reference sequence). Trimming cost V 4 bases and J 10 bases, with 17 bases left between them. The CDR3 spans 13 residues. As DNA, the CDR3 is TGCAGTGCTACAGAGTGGGGAGGACGGGAGCAGTTCTTC. This translates into CSATEWGGREQFF.

The rearrangement links TRBV7-2 to TRBJ1-1; weak D call: TRBD1 (5 bases). V shed 2 bases and J shed 1 base, with 14 bases lying between them. Germline V gene lookup returns CDR1 SGHTA and CDR2 FQGNSA. This CDR3 comprises 16 residues. In nucleotides, the CDR3 is TGTGCCAGCAGCTTATCAGTTGGTCAGGGGAACACTGAAGCTTTCTTT. It codes for CASSLSVGQGNTEAFF.

V usage is TRBV7-9 and J usage is TRBJ2-1, with D unresolved. The better agreement between TRBJ2-7 and the DNA end casts doubt on the J call. The germline CDR1 and CDR2 sequences are SEHNR and FQNEAQ (reference sequence). The length of the CDR3 is 13 residues. For the CDR3, the DNA is TGTGCCAGCAGCCCCCGTTGGGATCACGAGCAGTACTTC. Translating it yields CASSPRWDHEQYF.

In its sample, this clonotype was seen many times. The chain combines TRBV15 with TRBJ1-1, with D unresolved. Germline V gene sequence: CDR1 LNHNV, CDR2 YYDKDF (reference sequence). The CDR3 runs to 15 residues. Trimming shortened V by 0 bases and J by 0 bases, and 8 bases separated the two germline ends. Here the CDR3 reads CATSREKVLNTEAFF. The CDR3 DNA is TGTGCCACCAGCAGAGAGAAAGTTCTGAACACTGAAGCTTTCTTT. The full variable domain, rest sourced from reference TRBV15 and TRBJ1-1, is DAMVIQNPRYQVTQFGKPVTLSCSQTLNHNVMYWYQQKSSQAPKLLFHYYDKDFNNEADTPDNFQSRRPNTSFCFLDIRSPGLGDTAMYLCATSREKVLNTEAFFGQGTRLTVV.

V is TRBV7-2 and J is TRBJ1-3, with 7 positions matching TRBD1. The CDR3 spans 16 residues. Germline loops: CDR1 SGHTA, CDR2 FQGNSA. V lost 2 bases and J lost 0; bases outside the gene matches: 4. The CDR3 DNA follows: TGTGCCAGCAGCTTATACAGGGGTGACTCTGGAAACACCATATATTTT. Its protein product is CASSLYRGDSGNTIYF. Using reference TRBV7-2 and TRBJ1-3 for the parts outside the CDR3, the full variable domain is GAGVSQSPSNKVTEKGKDVELRCDPISGHTALYWYRQSLGQGLEFLIYFQGNSAPDKSGLPSDRFSAERTGGSVSTLTIQRTQQEDSAVYLCASSLYRGDSGNTIYFGEGSWLTVV.

The rearrangement joins TRBV6-1 to TRBJ2-7; D is possibly TRBD2 (5 bases). The DNA end favors TRBJ2-5, so the J call may be wrong. CDR1 is MNHNS and CDR2 is SASEGT in the germline V gene. The CDR3 runs to 16 residues. The CDR3 DNA sequence: TGTGCCAGCAGTGCCATGTCTAGAGCGGCTCAGGTGACCCAGTACTTC. Translated, it gives CASSAMSRAAQVTQYF.

This chain links TRBV7-2 with TRBJ2-1; D may be TRBD2 (6 bases). The J call may be faulty, since TRBJ2-7 better matches the DNA end. This CDR3 has 15 amino acids. Per germline, CDR1 SGHTA and CDR2 FQGNSA. The CDR3 nucleotides are TGTGCCAGCAGCTCGGACGGGGCGGGATCCTACGAGCAGTACTTC. This sequence encodes CASSSDGAGSYEQYF.

The chain is built from TRBV12-3 or TRBV12-4 and TRBJ1-5; D is uncertain. This CDR3 has 12 residues. V lost 6 bases and J lost 0, with 3 bases in between. The CDR3 here is CASRNSNQPQHF. The CDR3 region has the DNA TGTGCCAGCAGAAATAGCAATCAGCCCCAGCATTTT.

The rearrangement joins TRBV6-8 to TRBJ2-7; D remains unclear. Trimming left V 5 bases short and J 4 bases short, with 9 bases between. CDR1 and CDR2 from the germline V gene are MNHGY and SAAAGT. CDR3 length: 12 residues. CDR3 nucleotide sequence: TGTGCCAGCAGTATACGGCCTTACGAGCAGTACTTC. Residues: CASSIRPYEQYF.

The V call is TRBV6-6, the J call TRBJ2-3, with D uncertain. Germline CDR1 reads MNHNY; CDR2 reads SVGAGI (reference sequence). V gave up 0 bases and J gave up 1 base, with 5 bases separating them. The CDR3 is made up of 14 amino acids. CDR3 bases: TGTGCCAGCAGTTACTCTCCGGGCACAGATACGCAGTATTTT. Translating gives CASSYSPGTDTQYF.